This entry concerns a single T cell receptor beta chain. Trimming removed 5 bases from V and 6 bases from J, with 11 bases in between. The germline V gene has CDR1 LNHDA and CDR2 SQIVND (reference sequence). This CDR3 contains 13 residues. The sample comes from a study of blood T cell repertoires in COVID-19. At the level of the study: Acute and convalescent COVID-19 samples came from the United States, Italy and Spain. In each case, the material was cDNA or gDNA derived from T cells, B-cell-depleted T cells, or PBMCs.

How the authors handled the data: Scientists estimated how many nucleated cells there were by amplifying reference gene primers. The data were produced by immunoSEQ multiplex PCR, yet TCRdb's version contains in-frame clones alone and is incomplete. V, J and clone size are taken as reported in that table, and D and trimming were inferred from the DNA itself. The table shows 150,000 to 200,000 clones, with around 76% occurring only once. Patients of the Seattle cohort, enrolled during active infection, were followed longitudinally. The rearrangement links TRBV19 to TRBJ1-5, with unresolved D. The specimen sequenced was peripheral blood. This receptor was identified in a woman aged 55-70 years with COVID-19, enrolled during active disease. CDR3 sequence reads: CASSPNQRQPQHF. The CDR3 nucleotides read TGTGCCAGTAGTCCGAATCAGCGTCAGCCCCAGCATTTT. Variable domain in full (rest from reference TRBV19 and TRBJ1-5): DGGITQSPKYLFRKEGQNVTLSCEQNLNHDAMYWYRQDPGQGLRLIYYSQIVNDFQKGDIAEGYSVSREKKESFPLTVTSAQKNPTAFYLCASSPNQRQPQHFGDGTRLSIL.